This paragraph reports one T cell receptor (beta chain). Its antigen remains unidentified. This record belongs to a study of cytomegalovirus exposure and HLA in healthy donors. Study conclusions and caveats: Accurate HLA-A and HLA-B prediction from TCR beta sequences was reported for most subjects.

A multiplex PCR was run with 60 Vbeta primers and 13 Jbeta primers. The data were produced by immunoSEQ multiplex PCR, yet TCRdb's version contains in-frame clones alone and is incomplete. The sample has some 140,000 clones, roughly 72% seen once. V lost 5 bases and J lost 4; bases outside the gene matches: 4. Looked up from germline, CDR1 is SEHNR and CDR2 is FQNEAQ (reference sequence). The CDR3 contains 14 residues. The TCR originated in a man aged 25 to 45 in good health and CMV-seronegative. The sequencing input was PBMCs. The genes are TRBV7-9 and TRBJ2-1, with 8 bases identical to TRBD1. The CDR3 protein is CASSAGQDYNEQFF. The CDR3 DNA reads as TGTGCCAGCAGCGCGGGACAGGATTACAATGAGCAGTTCTTC. Based on the CDR3 plus reference TRBV7-9 and TRBJ2-1, the full variable domain is DTGVSQNPRHKITKRGQNVTFRCDPISEHNRLYWYRQTLGQGPEFLTYFQNEAQLEKSRLLSDRFSAERPKGSFSTLEIQRTEQGDSAMYLCASSAGQDYNEQFFGPGTRLTVL.